The clone carrying this TCR beta chain was picked up a small number of times. The data were obtained in a study of blood T cell repertoires in COVID-19. Assay: immunoSEQ multiplex PCR; the TCRdb copy retains only in-frame clones and omits some. Of some 130,000 clones in the sample, approximately 77% were seen once. From germline, CDR1 is MDHEN and CDR2 SYDVKM. Trimming cost V 4 bases and J 6 bases, with 15 bases left between them. The CDR3 is 14 amino acids. The V gene is TRBV28, the J gene TRBJ1-2; D gene uncertain. The source is an elderly man with acute or convalescent COVID-19. Material for sequencing was peripheral blood. Written as DNA, the CDR3 is TGTGCCAGCAGTTCCGTGTCATTAGTAGATGGCTACACCTTC. Translated, it gives CASSSVSLVDGYTF.